This is a list of T cell receptor beta chains from one sample in a study of blood T cell repertoires in COVID-19. Profiled with immunoSEQ multiplex PCR; TCRdb holds only in-frame clones, not every one. The table records just over 300,000 clones, roughly 90% of them present only once. The sample comprised PBMCs or T cells enriched from blood (not recorded which). The receptors were sampled from a young woman with acute COVID-19. Both conserved end residues are part of each CDR3. Only some rows state a clone size, as once, few, many or a class for expanded clones.

TRBV5-8 16 few CASSLRTATTTHGYTF
TRBV28 13 once CASMVESSYEQYF
TRBV4-1 13 few CASSGAWNTEAFF
TRBV5-1 16 - CASSLDSGTSSYEQYF
TRBV7-9 15 - CASSRHGTMNTEAFF
TRBV6-5 16 - CASSYSGQGIVYEQYF
TRBV24-1 15 - CATSDVAGLVHEQFF
TRBV7-8 12 few CASSPYSEGYTF
TRBV5-6 14 - CASSFWLESTEAFF
TRBV6-2/TRBV6-3 16 - CASSFLGQAVTDTQYF
TRBV24-1 17 few CATSDDRLAGGTGELFF
TRBV10-1 15 - CASSDIAGPSDTQYF
TRBV5-1 15 - CASSLAPWTVKTQYF
TRBV12-5 13 - CASGAGAGNTIYF
TRBV19 13 - CASRTGFNTEAFF
TRBV7-9 13 - CASSLTGRYEQYF
TRBV18 13 - CASSPRGETEAFF
TRBV3-1/TRBV3-2 16 - CASSQTAGGAYNEQFF
TRBV28 14 once CASSLPGGDQPQHF
TRBV6-5 14 - CASSYKAEGETQYF
TRBV28 14 - CASSLIRASYEQYF
TRBV19 12 once CATGQRNYGYTF
TRBV2 15 - CASSVRQEANYGYTF
TRBV3-1/TRBV3-2 17 - CASSQWPSGDNTGELFF
TRBV9 15 - CASSVGLARSHAQYF
TRBV9 14 - CASSWRERNTEAFF
TRBV28 15 - CASSQTGTYNQPQHF
TRBV19 16 - CASSLRTSGSSYEQYF
TRBV7-9 16 - CASSRGASPTNEKLFF
TRBV5-1 19 - CASSLGTSGRHSSGNTIYF
TRBV5-1 13 - CASSPRQGYGYTF
TRBV4-2 15 - CASSQGRGSGNTIYF
TRBV6-6 16 - CASSRDRVSFRRKLFF
TRBV5-1 16 - CASSLIPGGDNQPQHF
TRBV19 15 medium-sized CASSKTSGATGELFF
TRBV28 13 - CASVRASNTEAFF
TRBV7-3 17 - CASSLTSGQGRNSPLHF
TRBV7-8 14 - CATQIGGNDSPLHF
TRBV27 14 once CASSSGQGNYGYTF
TRBV28 15 - CASSLSGIAGNTIYF
TRBV3-1/TRBV3-2 14 - CASSQGQGNNEQFF
TRBV6-5 14 - CASSYRQGYTEAFF
TRBV5-1 15 once CASSLAAANGNTIYF
TRBV2 18 - CASSEPGLAGVNTGELFF
TRBV4-1 15 - CASSQGRDSNQPQHF